This T cell receptor (beta chain) comes out of a study of neurological immune-mediated disorders. This CDR3 contains 15 residues. CDR1 and CDR2 from the germline V gene are SGHTA and FQGNSA. V dropped 1 base and J dropped 2 bases, with 11 bases sitting between them. Stated time point: longitudinal time-point 1 (baseline). This clonotype was detected many times. What it binds is not known. General observations from the study: None of the CDR3 amino acid sequences found in expanded clones was shared across subjects. This suggests that the TCR-beta repertoires were private in all groups.

The cDNA was synthesized by 5'RACE incorporating 10-nucleotide random UMIs. TCRdb ran MiXCR on the 5' RACE reads and lists one entry per CDR3 protein. The data contain tens of thousands of distinct CDR3 sequences, about 10% of them singletons. The chain has TRBV7-2 and TRBJ1-2; D gene unclear. Source material: PBMCs. The TCR originated in a male donor with HTLV-1-associated myelopathy (HAM/TSP). The CDR3 sequence: CASSLVGRSNYGYTF. CDR3 bases: TGTGCCAGCAGCTTAGTGGGCAGATCCAACTATGGCTACACCTTC.